The T cell receptor (beta chain) under discussion was sequenced for a study of T cells in localized non-small cell lung cancer. Regarding this clone: Its antigen is not identified.

The study's findings and limits: The study found T cell clonality highest in uninvolved adjacent lung, above tumor.

The CDR3 runs to 15 residues. Between the trimmed V and J ends, which lost 2 bases and 3 bases, there was a span of 12 bases. The germline V gene has CDR1 SEHNR and CDR2 FQNEAQ (reference sequence). Using immunoSEQ multiplex PCR, the repertoire was profiled, and TCRdb retains in-frame clones only, with some absent. The table records approximately 54,000 clones, 86% of them present only once. The rearrangement uses TRBV7-9 and TRBJ2-3; D remains unclear. This sample comprised peripheral blood, obtained before any cancer treatment. The receptor was isolated from a woman aged 35 to 69 with stage I lung adenocarcinoma. The CDR3 coding sequence is TGTGCCAGCAGCTTAATTGGGTTACCGACAGATACGCAGTATTTT. Translated, it gives CASSLIGLPTDTQYF. Combining the CDR3 with reference TRBV7-9 and TRBJ2-3 gives the whole variable domain DTGVSQNPRHKITKRGQNVTFRCDPISEHNRLYWYRQTLGQGPEFLTYFQNEAQLEKSRLLSDRFSAERPKGSFSTLEIQRTEQGDSAMYLCASSLIGLPTDTQYFGPGTRLTVL.